The 3 T cell receptor beta chains reported below all come from one sample, sequenced in a study of control samples from healthy donors and cancer patients. Produced via immunoSEQ multiplex PCR; TCRdb's table is partial and in-frame only. The sample includes more than 150,000 clones, approximately 92% of them seen just once. The sequenced sample consisted of blood. Every receptor here comes from a man younger than 35 in good health.

This clone showed up just a few times. The V call is TRBV6-1, the J call TRBJ1-5; possibly TRBD1 for D (5 bases). The CDR3 is made up of 15 amino acids. From germline, CDR1 is MNHNS and CDR2 SASEGT. V was trimmed by 3 bases and J by 9 bases, leaving 18 bases between them. The CDR3 spells CASSDGDGLLGPQHF. CDR3 bases: TGTGCCAGCAGTGATGGGGACGGTCTTTTGGGGCCCCAGCATTTT.

V and J are TRBV11-3 and TRBJ2-3; the D gene is possibly TRBD1 (5 bases). V lost 1 base, J lost 6 bases, and 8 bases lay in between. The germline V gene has CDR1 SGHNT and CDR2 YENEEA. CDR3 length equals 13 residues. In DNA form, the CDR3 reads TGTGCCAGCAGCTTAGGACAGTACGATACGCAGTATTTT. Its translation is CASSLGQYDTQYF.

This rearrangement joins TRBV5-1 to TRBJ1-2; TRBD1 matches 7 bases. Germline V gives CDR1 SGHRS, CDR2 YFSETQ. This CDR3 has 16 residues. The junction had 12 bases not matched to a gene; V was cut back by 0 bases and J by 7 bases. CDR3 in DNA: TGCGCCAGCAGCTTGGTAGGAGGGGGCAAATCTAGTGGCTACACCTTC. This encodes CASSLVGGGKSSGYTF.